These 8 T cell receptor beta chains were sequenced from one sample in a study of blood T cell repertoires in COVID-19. Assay: immunoSEQ multiplex PCR; the TCRdb copy retains only in-frame clones and omits some. The sample yields over 85,000 clones, 75% to 90% seen once. Sequences were obtained from peripheral blood. Every receptor here comes from a man in his fifties or sixties with acute or convalescent COVID-19.

V gene TRBV9 combines with J gene TRBJ1-3; D gene ambiguous. CDR3 size: 16 residues. Trimming pared 2 bases from V and 0 bases from J, leaving 12 bases between. Germline CDR1 is SGDLS and CDR2 is YYNGEE. In DNA form, the CDR3 reads TGTGCCAGCAGCGTCCTTGGGAGCGACTCTGGAAACACCATATATTTT. The encoded protein is CASSVLGSDSGNTIYF.

The CDR3 loop reads CAWSGGLNSPLHF. Here the CDR3 DNA reads TGTGCCTGGAGTGGGGGACTAAATTCACCCCTCCACTTT. This sequence joins TRBV30 and TRBJ1-6, with a weak D call TRBD1 (5 bases). CDR1 GTSNPN and CDR2 SVGIG come from the germline V gene (reference sequence). The V gene lost 1 base and the J gene lost 7 bases, with 8 bases spanning the gap. The CDR3 extends over 13 amino acids. The complete variable domain, with remaining parts taken from reference TRBV30 and TRBJ1-6, reads SQTIHQWPATLVQPVGSPLSLECTVEGTSNPNLYWYRQAAGRGLQLLFYSVGIGQISSEVPQNLSASRPQDRQFILSSKKLLLSDSGFYLCAWSGGLNSPLHFGNGTRLTVT.

The rearrangement links TRBV6-5 to TRBJ2-3, with D maybe TRBD1 (6 bases). CDR1 MNHEY and CDR2 SVGAGI come from the germline V gene. This CDR3 has 13 residues. V lost 5 bases, J lost 4 bases, and 10 bases lay in between. DNA for the CDR3: TGTGCCAGCAGTAGAAGACAGGCAGATACGCAGTATTTT. Translated, it gives CASSRRQADTQYF.

The V gene is TRBV6-1, the J gene TRBJ2-1, with D unresolved. The CDR3 contains 12 residues. Per the germline V gene, CDR1 is MNHNS and CDR2 is SASEGT. V was pared by 3 bases and J by 5 bases, with 5 bases between. The CDR3 sequence is CASSDINNEQFF. In DNA form, the CDR3 reads TGTGCCAGCAGTGACATCAACAATGAGCAGTTCTTC.

This chain joins TRBV5-1 and TRBJ1-1; 8 nucleotides match TRBD1. Germline lookup yields CDR1 SGHRS and CDR2 YFSETQ. The J segment lost 5 bases and the V segment lost 4 bases, leaving 7 bases of the junction unmatched. The CDR3 loop spans 14 amino acids. DNA for the CDR3: TGCGCCAGCAGCGACACAGGGGGGCGTACTGAAGCTTTCTTT. Amino acids: CASSDTGGRTEAFF. Together with reference TRBV5-1 and TRBJ1-1, the CDR3 gives the full variable domain: KAGVTQTPRYLIKTRGQQVTLSCSPISGHRSVSWYQQTPGQGLQFLFEYFSETQRNKGNFPGRFSGRQFSNSRSEMNVSTLELGDSALYLCASSDTGGRTEAFFGQGTRLTVV.

The chain recombines TRBV11-2 with TRBJ2-3; D call uncertain. Looked up from germline, CDR1 is SGHAT and CDR2 is FQNNGV. Between the trimmed V and J ends, which lost 1 base and 4 bases, there was a span of 9 bases. This CDR3 is built from 14 residues. The CDR3 loop reads CASSLGKSADTQYF. DNA for the CDR3: TGTGCCAGCAGCTTAGGCAAGAGCGCAGATACGCAGTATTTT.

This clone was found once. CDR3 sequence reads: CADGQKRAGELFF. CDR3 DNA: TGCGCCGACGGACAAAAAAGGGCCGGGGAGCTGTTTTTT. The J gene is TRBJ2-2, the V gene TRBV23-1; a weak D match, TRBD1 (5 bases). TRBV23-1 is flagged as an ORF with uncertain function. This CDR3 comprises 13 residues. The V gene lost 11 bases and the J gene lost 6 bases, with 16 bases spanning the gap.

The chain links TRBV9 to TRBJ2-2; D not certain. CDR1 is SGDLS and CDR2 is YYNGEE in the germline V gene. CDR3 length: 16 residues. The V and J ends lost 1 base and 7 bases respectively, with 17 bases between them. The CDR3 region is CASSVNDPTPRGELFF. CDR3 sequence (DNA): TGTGCCAGCAGCGTAAACGACCCGACACCACGCGGGGAGCTGTTTTTT.